The clone carrying this TCR beta chain occurred many times. The junction departs from the called germline gene at one end, perhaps through a read error. The sample originates from a study of early T cells in non-severe SARS-CoV-2 infection. TCRdb re-derived calls from the 5' RACE reads in MiXCR, one entry per CDR3 protein. The data hold approximately 77,000 distinct CDR3 sequences, with 10% to 15% observed a single time. The CDR3 has 8 residues. Germline V gene sequence: CDR1 WNHNN, CDR2 SYGVQD (reference sequence). The TCR sequence derives from an adult who was a healthcare worker with PCR-confirmed SARS-CoV-2 infection or an uninfected control (not recorded which). The donor label of this sample is uncertain. The genes are TRBV10-1 and TRBJ1-2; TRBD1 aligns across 10 bases. The specimen was whole blood, collected at baseline. The CDR3 here is CASGTGDF. CDR3 nucleotide sequence: TGCGCCAGCGGGACAGGGGATTTC.